This T cell receptor beta chain emerged from a study of T cells in Graves' hyperthyroidism and ophthalmopathy. Germline-derived CDR1 and CDR2 are WSHSY and SAAADI. The CDR3 contains 15 residues. V gave up 8 bases and J gave up 1 base, with 18 bases separating them. Amplification of TCR beta CDR3 regions was performed using RNA transcripts as template. HTBI primers drove first-round RT-PCR of the TCR CDR3. TCRdb re-called the multiplex PCR reads with MiXCR, one entry per CDR3 protein. In the table there are about 640,000 distinct CDR3 sequences, less than 25% of which are singletons. The chain employs TRBV10-2 and TRBJ2-7; D may be TRBD2 (5 bases). The receptor was isolated from a man younger than 45 with Graves' ophthalmopathy. The sequenced sample consisted of blood. CDR3 nucleotides: TGCGCCAGCTGGGATAGCGCTCAGATTTCCTACGAGCAGTACTTC. Its protein product is CASWDSAQISYEQYF.